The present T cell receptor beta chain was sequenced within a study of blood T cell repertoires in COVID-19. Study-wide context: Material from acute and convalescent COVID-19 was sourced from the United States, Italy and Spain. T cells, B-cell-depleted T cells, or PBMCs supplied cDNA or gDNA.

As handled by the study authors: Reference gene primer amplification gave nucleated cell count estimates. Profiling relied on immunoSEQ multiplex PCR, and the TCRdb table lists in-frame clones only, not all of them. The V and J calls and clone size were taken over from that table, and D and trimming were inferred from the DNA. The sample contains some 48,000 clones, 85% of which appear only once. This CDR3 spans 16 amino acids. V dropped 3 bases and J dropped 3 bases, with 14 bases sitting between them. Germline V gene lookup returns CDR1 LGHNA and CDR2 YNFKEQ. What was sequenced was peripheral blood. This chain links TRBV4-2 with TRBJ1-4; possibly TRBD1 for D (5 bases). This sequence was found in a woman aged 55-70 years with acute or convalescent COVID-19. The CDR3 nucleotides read TGTGCCAGCAGCCAGGTCATAGGGGAGGCTAATGAAAAACTGTTTTTT. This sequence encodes CASSQVIGEANEKLFF.